This T cell receptor beta chain comes out of a study of Ad26.COV2.S vaccination and SARS-CoV-2 variants. Study-level background: Among those in the COV1001 Ad26.COV2.S trial arm was the donor.

Treatment described: roughly 19 received Ad26.COV2.S at low or high dose, single or two shots; about 5 received placebo; per-sample allocation not given. Repertoires come from day 63 after the first vaccine or placebo injection. The table came from immunoSEQ multiplex PCR; TCRdb's copy has only in-frame clones and leaves some out. The repertoire holds 400,000 to 450,000 clones, with 80% to 95% as singletons. V was trimmed by 7 bases and J by 7 bases, leaving 16 bases between them. Germline V gene lookup returns CDR1 LNHDA and CDR2 SQIVND (reference sequence). The CDR3 spans 14 residues. The receptor's source is a person between 18 and 65 years old who received the Ad26.COV2.S COVID-19 vaccine or a placebo. The starting material was peripheral blood, obtained in a trial of Ad26.COV2.S vaccine versus placebo. The chain employs TRBV19 and TRBJ1-4, with D maybe TRBD1 (5 bases). The CDR3 DNA follows: TGTGCCAGTACCTTCTGGGGGAGGAGTGAAAAACTGTTTTTT. Translating it yields CASTFWGRSEKLFF.